The sequence of this T cell receptor beta chain was determined in a study of blood T cell repertoires in COVID-19. Study information: From the United States, Italy and Spain came samples of acute and convalescent COVID-19.

Assay: immunoSEQ multiplex PCR; the TCRdb copy retains only in-frame clones and omits some. The sample contains some 250,000 clones, around 90% of which appear only once. Per germline, CDR1 SGHTA and CDR2 FQGNSA. The V and J ends lost 5 bases and 2 bases, in that order; junction bases with no gene match: 5. The CDR3 totals 14 residues. V gene TRBV7-2 combines with J gene TRBJ2-5, with 7 bases lining up with TRBD1. This TCR came from a human donor in a cohort sampled during active COVID-19. Sequencing input: peripheral blood. The DNA for the CDR3 is TGTGCCAGCAGCCCCGACAGGGCACAAGAGACCCAGTACTTC. Translating it yields CASSPDRAQETQYF.